A single sample is the source of the 9 T cell receptor beta chains below, sequenced in a study of blood T cells in healthy people across ages. Primed by a sample-barcoded 5' primer and a J-beta primer mix, a second PCR proceeded for about 7 to 11 cycles. Using its own MiXCR run on the 5' RACE reads, TCRdb lists one record per CDR3 protein. The profile shows over 700,000 distinct CDR3 sequences, around 25% of them singletons. These data were likewise used in another study, on T cells of mothers and their children.

The sample taken for sequencing was blood. The receptor source for this set is a boy under 18 in good health.

This clonotype occurred a few times. The rearrangement links TRBV2 to TRBJ1-5; no definite D call. V lost 4 bases and J 4 bases, leaving 8 bases between the germline ends. CDR3 length equals 13 residues. Per germline, CDR1 SNHLY and CDR2 FYNNEI. Here the CDR3 reads CASSGEVNQPQHF. The CDR3 bases are TGTGCCAGCAGTGGGGAGGTAAATCAGCCCCAGCATTTT.

This sequence joins TRBV6-6 and TRBJ2-5, with D possibly TRBD2 on 5 matching bases. Trimming stripped 8 bases from V and 4 bases from J, with 17 bases between. This CDR3 region has 14 residues. Per the germline V gene, CDR1 is MNHNY and CDR2 is SVGAGI (reference sequence). The CDR3 sequence is CASGSLTGGETQYF. CDR3 bases: TGTGCCAGCGGATCTTTGACCGGAGGAGAGACCCAGTACTTC.

This clonotype has a handful of counts. Sequence at one end of the junction differs from germline and may be a read error. This rearrangement joins TRBV6-1 to TRBJ2-1; the D gene is possibly TRBD2 (6 bases). The DNA matches TRBJ2-7 better at its end, which makes the J call doubtful. The CDR3 is made up of 14 amino acids. CDR1 is MNHNS and CDR2 is SASEGT in the germline V gene. The CDR3: CASREGTDGYGQYF. For the CDR3, the DNA is TGTGCCAGCAGGGAGGGGACGGACGGATACGGGCAGTACTTC.

The chain combines TRBV27 with TRBJ2-7, with TRBD2 matching 8 bases. Germline CDR1 and CDR2: MNHEY and SMNVEV (reference sequence). J gave up 1 base and V 8 bases, and 10 bases lay outside the gene matches. This CDR3 is built from 15 residues. Written as DNA, the CDR3 is TGTGCCAGCGCCTCGATAGCGGGGAAATCCTACGAGCAGTACTTC. Amino acids: CASASIAGKSYEQYF.

The chain combines TRBV5-1 with TRBJ2-5; D is perhaps TRBD2 (6 bases). The CDR3 has 16 amino acids. CDR1 and CDR2 from the germline V gene are SGHRS and YFSETQ. Deletions cut 7 bases from V and 4 bases from J, with 23 bases between. The CDR3 is CASGIGVQAGGETQYF. The CDR3, as DNA: TGCGCCAGCGGTATTGGGGTCCAGGCCGGGGGAGAGACCCAGTACTTC.

V and J are TRBV5-1 and TRBJ2-5; TRBD1 matches 8 bases. The J call is in doubt because the DNA end fits TRBJ2-7 better. In germline, CDR1 is SGHRS, CDR2 YFSETQ. This CDR3 is built from 15 residues. The CDR3 spells CASSFADRGVGEQYF. The CDR3, as DNA: TGCGCCAGCAGCTTCGCCGACAGGGGAGTTGGCGAGCAGTACTTC.

This chain links TRBV6-5 with TRBJ2-2; D unresolved. The CDR3 extends over 19 amino acids. The germline V gene has CDR1 MNHEY and CDR2 SVGAGI. Trimming cost V 2 bases and J 6 bases, with 25 bases left between them. For the CDR3, the DNA is TGTGCCAGCAGTTACATGACAACCTATAGACCCCTTGGGGCCGGGGAGCTGTTTTTT. Translating gives CASSYMTTYRPLGAGELFF.

The table lists this clonotype with a few counts. The J gene is TRBJ2-1, the V gene TRBV29-1, with 7 bases matching TRBD1. The CDR3 is 14 amino acids. The V and J ends lost 6 bases and 0 bases, in that order; junction bases with no gene match: 5. Per germline, CDR1 SQVTM and CDR2 ANQGSEA. The DNA of the CDR3 is TGCAGCGTGGGACAGCGGAGCTCCTACAATGAGCAGTTCTTC. Translation gives CSVGQRSSYNEQFF.

This clonotype was picked up many times. The chain joins TRBV29-1 to TRBJ2-2; a weak D match, TRBD1 (6 bases). There are 14 residues in the CDR3. CDR1 and CDR2 (germline): SQVTM, ANQGSEA. The V end was cut by 4 bases, the J end by 2 bases, with 11 bases between. The CDR3 region is CSVVKQGNTGELFF. The CDR3 bases are TGCAGCGTTGTAAAACAGGGTAACACCGGGGAGCTGTTTTTT.